This T cell receptor (beta chain) was captured in a study of blood T cell repertoires in COVID-19. Study overall: Researchers got acute and convalescent COVID-19 samples from the United States, Italy and Spain. PBMCs, B-cell-depleted T cells, or T cells provided the cDNA or gDNA that made up the material.

Germline V gene lookup returns CDR1 SGHNT and CDR2 YENEEA. Between the trimmed V and J ends, which lost 6 bases and 4 bases, there was a span of 12 bases. This CDR3 contains 13 residues. Original analysis: Cell counts per sample came from amplifying reference gene primers. Method: immunoSEQ multiplex PCR; TCRdb's copy keeps in-frame clones and lacks some. The DNA was the basis for D and trimming; V, J and clone size are from that table. The sample holds 120,000 or so clones; over 65% are singletons and the top ten take about 6.8%. J is TRBJ1-1 and V is TRBV11-3; tentatively, D is TRBD1 (5 bases). The sequence was obtained from a man aged 65-85 years with acute or convalescent COVID-19. Source material: peripheral blood. The CDR3 DNA is TGTGCCAGCAGTTCTGACGGGGGCACTGAAGCTTTCTTT. Its translation: CASSSDGGTEAFF.